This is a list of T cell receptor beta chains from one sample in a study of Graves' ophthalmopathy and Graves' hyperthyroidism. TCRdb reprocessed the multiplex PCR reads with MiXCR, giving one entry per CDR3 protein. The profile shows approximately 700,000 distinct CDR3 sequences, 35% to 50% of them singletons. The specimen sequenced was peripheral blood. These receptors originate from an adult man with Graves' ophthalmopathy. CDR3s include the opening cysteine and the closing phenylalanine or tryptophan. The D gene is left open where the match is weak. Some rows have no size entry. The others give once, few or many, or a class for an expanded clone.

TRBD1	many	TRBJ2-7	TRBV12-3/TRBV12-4	CASSRQGNEQYF	TGTGCCAGCAGCCGACAGGGGAACGAGCAGTACTTC
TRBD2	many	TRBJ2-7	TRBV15	CAISTSGMSYEQYF	TGTGCCATATCGACTAGCGGGATGTCCTACGAGCAGTACTTC
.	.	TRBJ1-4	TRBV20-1	CSARGGGQLHGPWEKLFF	TGCAGTGCTAGAGGAGGTGGACAGCTACATGGACCGTGGGAAAAACTGTTTTTT
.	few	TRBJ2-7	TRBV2	CASSRETGPVLLYEQYF	TGTGCCAGCAGCCGAGAGACCGGACCCGTACTCCTCTACGAGCAGTACTTC
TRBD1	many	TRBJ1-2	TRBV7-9	CASSLITGVGYTF	TGTGCCAGCAGCTTAATCACAGGGGTTGGCTACACCTTC
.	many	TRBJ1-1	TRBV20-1	CSATRDPNTEAFF	TGCAGTGCTACCCGCGACCCGAACACTGAAGCTTTCTTT
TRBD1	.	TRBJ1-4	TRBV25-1	CASSERGTGTEKLFF	TGTGCCAGCAGTGAACGGGGGACAGGGACCGAAAAACTGTTTTTT
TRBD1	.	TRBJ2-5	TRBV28	CASSSTRDSFVGTQYF	TGTGCCAGCAGTAGTACCCGGGACAGCTTCGTTGGGACCCAGTACTTC
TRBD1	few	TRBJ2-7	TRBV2	CASSGQGSRQYF	TGTGCCAGCAGTGGACAGGGATCTCGGCAGTACTTC
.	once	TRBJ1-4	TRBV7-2	CASSLEMRARGGEKLFF	TGTGCCAGCAGCTTAGAGATGAGGGCCAGGGGTGGTGAAAAACTGTTTTTT
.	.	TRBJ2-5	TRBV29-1	CSVGLPATQETQYF	TGCAGCGTTGGACTACCGGCAACTCAAGAGACCCAGTACTTC
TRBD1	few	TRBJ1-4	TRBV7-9	CASSQEDRGREKLFF	TGTGCCAGCAGCCAGGAAGACAGGGGGCGTGAAAAACTGTTTTTT
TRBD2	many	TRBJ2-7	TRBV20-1	CSATSGLAAYEQYF	TGCAGTGCTACTAGCGGCCTTGCAGCCTACGAGCAGTACTTC
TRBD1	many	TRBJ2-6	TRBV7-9	CASSARTGVGANVLTF	TGTGCCAGCAGCGCCCGGACAGGGGTGGGGGCCAACGTCCTGACTTTC
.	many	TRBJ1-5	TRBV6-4	CASTPPRFPYQPQHF	TGTGCCAGCACCCCGCCCAGGTTCCCCTATCAGCCCCAGCATTTT
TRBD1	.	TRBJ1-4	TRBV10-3	CAIRLDREGEKLFF	TGTGCCATCAGACTAGACAGGGAGGGTGAAAAACTGTTTTTT
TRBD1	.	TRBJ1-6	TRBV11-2	CASGLGRDSPHF	TGTGCCAGCGGCTTAGGGAGGGACAGTCCCCACTTT